The T cell receptor beta chain under discussion was sequenced for a study of technical replicates of blood from four donors. Repertoires were generated with immunoSEQ multiplex PCR, while TCRdb's copy carries only in-frame clones and drops some. The sample has tens of thousands of clones, about 97% seen once. Trimming cost V 7 bases and J 4 bases; bases outside gene matches: 5. The length of the CDR3 is 14 residues. Germline-derived CDR1 and CDR2 are ENHRY and SYGVKD. The receptor was isolated from a human donor in good health. The sequenced material came from T cells isolated from PBMCs. This chain links TRBV10-3 with TRBJ2-1, with TRBD2 identical over 9 bases. The CDR3 DNA reads TGTGCCATCACCCCTAGCGGGACTTACAATGAGCAGTTCTTC. It yields the protein CAITPSGTYNEQFF.